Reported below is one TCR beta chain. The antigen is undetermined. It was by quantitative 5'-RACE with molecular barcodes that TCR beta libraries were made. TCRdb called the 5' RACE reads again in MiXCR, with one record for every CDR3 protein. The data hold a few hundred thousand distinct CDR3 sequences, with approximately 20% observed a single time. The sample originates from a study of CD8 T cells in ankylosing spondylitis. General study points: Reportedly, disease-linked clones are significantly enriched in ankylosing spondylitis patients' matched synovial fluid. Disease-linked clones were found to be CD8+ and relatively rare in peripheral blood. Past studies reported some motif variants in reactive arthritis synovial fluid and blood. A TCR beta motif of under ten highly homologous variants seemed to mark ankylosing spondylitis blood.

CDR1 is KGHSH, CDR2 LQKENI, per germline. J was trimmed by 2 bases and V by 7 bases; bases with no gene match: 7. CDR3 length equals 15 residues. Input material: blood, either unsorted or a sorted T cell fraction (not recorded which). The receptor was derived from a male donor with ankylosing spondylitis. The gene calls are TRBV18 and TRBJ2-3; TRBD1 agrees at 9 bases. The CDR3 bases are TGTGCCAGCTTGCCAGGGACAGGGCTCACAGATACGCAGTATTTT. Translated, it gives CASLPGTGLTDTQYF.